A selection of T cell receptor beta chains follows, all from one sample in a study of identical twins. TCRdb redid the calling of the 5' RACE reads with MiXCR, one entry per CDR3 protein. The sample lists hundreds of thousands of distinct CDR3 sequences, less than 25% seen once, with roughly 2.8% in the top ten. These same records also appear under a second study, on T cells expressing NK-cell markers.

The sequenced sample was CD4+ T cells sorted from blood. These receptors all come from a woman aged 18-35 years in good health. Both conserved end residues are part of each CDR3. Fields, in order: clone size, CDR3 length, D gene, J gene, V gene, CDR3 DNA, CDR3 protein. D genes are given only for firm matches. Part of the rows lack a size; the others show once, few, many or a class for expanded clones.

abundance: few
len: 14
d_gene: -
j_gene: TRBJ2-7
v_gene: TRBV20-1
CDR3nt: TGCAGTGCTAGAGATCTGCGGGGCTCCTACGAGCAGTACTTC
CDR3aa: CSARDLRGSYEQYF

abundance: -
len: 16
d_gene: TRBD2
j_gene: TRBJ2-1
v_gene: TRBV5-1
CDR3nt: TGCGCCAGCAGCCGGCAGTCTAGCGGGGATAACAATGAGCAGTTCTTC
CDR3aa: CASSRQSSGDNNEQFF

abundance: -
len: 14
d_gene: -
j_gene: TRBJ2-1
v_gene: TRBV7-9
CDR3nt: TGTGCCAGCAGTCCTAGCGCCTCCTACAATGAGCAGTTCTTC
CDR3aa: CASSPSASYNEQFF

abundance: few
len: 12
d_gene: -
j_gene: TRBJ2-2
v_gene: TRBV20-1
CDR3nt: TGCAGCGGGACACAACTCACCGGGGAGCTGTTTTTT
CDR3aa: CSGTQLTGELFF

abundance: few
len: 17
d_gene: -
j_gene: TRBJ1-5
v_gene: TRBV7-6
CDR3nt: TGTGCCAGCAGCTTAGCGCCTAGAGGCCCCAGCAATCAGCCCCAGCATTTT
CDR3aa: CASSLAPRGPSNQPQHF

abundance: few
len: 15
d_gene: TRBD2
j_gene: TRBJ2-1
v_gene: TRBV7-9
CDR3nt: TGTGCCAGCAGCTTACCCTCTAGCGGGAGCCATGAGCAGTTCTTC
CDR3aa: CASSLPSSGSHEQFF

abundance: -
len: 15
d_gene: TRBD1
j_gene: TRBJ2-3
v_gene: TRBV7-9
CDR3nt: TGTGCCAGCAGCTTCAAACAGGGGGCGCTCTATACGCAGTATTTT
CDR3aa: CASSFKQGALYTQYF

abundance: -
len: 17
d_gene: -
j_gene: TRBJ2-3
v_gene: TRBV4-2
CDR3nt: TGTGCCAGCAGCCGCAGAAGTGCGGGGGCGAGCACAGATACGCAGTATTTT
CDR3aa: CASSRRSAGASTDTQYF

abundance: -
len: 16
d_gene: -
j_gene: TRBJ2-2
v_gene: TRBV7-2
CDR3nt: TGTGCCAGCAGCTTATTCTCGTCAGGGACATCGGGGGAGCTGTTTTTT
CDR3aa: CASSLFSSGTSGELFF

abundance: -
len: 17
d_gene: TRBD2
j_gene: TRBJ2-5
v_gene: TRBV25-1
CDR3nt: TGTGCCAGCAGTGAAGGGCTAGCGGGAGACCAAAGAAAGACCCAGTACTTC
CDR3aa: CASSEGLAGDQRKTQYF

abundance: -
len: 13
d_gene: -
j_gene: TRBJ2-5
v_gene: TRBV12-3/TRBV12-4
CDR3nt: TGTGCCAGCAGTTTGAAGGGTAGGGAGACCCAGTACTTC
CDR3aa: CASSLKGRETQYF

abundance: -
len: 16
d_gene: TRBD2
j_gene: TRBJ2-3
v_gene: TRBV3-1
CDR3nt: TGTGCCAGCAGCCGAGGGGCTAGCGGGGGTCAAGATACGCAGTATTTT
CDR3aa: CASSRGASGGQDTQYF

abundance: few
len: 17
d_gene: TRBD2
j_gene: TRBJ2-1
v_gene: TRBV9
CDR3nt: TGTGCCAGCAGCCCCCAAGTTAGAGCGGGGTTGTTTAATGAGCAGTTCTTC
CDR3aa: CASSPQVRAGLFNEQFF

abundance: few
len: 15
d_gene: TRBD2
j_gene: TRBJ2-1
v_gene: TRBV7-9
CDR3nt: TGTGCCAGCAGGACTAGCGGTACCGCCTACAATGAGCAGTTCTTC
CDR3aa: CASRTSGTAYNEQFF

abundance: few
len: 14
d_gene: -
j_gene: TRBJ2-3
v_gene: TRBV7-3
CDR3nt: TGTGCCAGCAGCGCCTCCCTCTCCACAGATACGCAGTATTTT
CDR3aa: CASSASLSTDTQYF

abundance: few
len: 15
d_gene: TRBD1
j_gene: TRBJ2-1
v_gene: TRBV6-1
CDR3nt: TGTGCCAGCAGCCACAGGGGTGTGACCTACAATGAGCAGTTCTTC
CDR3aa: CASSHRGVTYNEQFF

abundance: many
len: 14
d_gene: -
j_gene: TRBJ2-2
v_gene: TRBV29-1
CDR3nt: TGCAGCGTTCTACAGCCAGGGTTAACCGGGGAGCTGTTTTTT
CDR3aa: CSVLQPGLTGELFF

abundance: few
len: 14
d_gene: TRBD2
j_gene: TRBJ2-3
v_gene: TRBV20-1
CDR3nt: TGCAGTGCTCGAAAAGCGGGAAACACAGATACGCAGTATTTT
CDR3aa: CSARKAGNTDTQYF

abundance: -
len: 15
d_gene: -
j_gene: TRBJ2-2
v_gene: TRBV7-2
CDR3nt: TGTGCCAGCAGCTTAGACCAGGGGCACACCGGGGAGCTGTTTTTT
CDR3aa: CASSLDQGHTGELFF

abundance: -
len: 15
d_gene: TRBD2
j_gene: TRBJ2-7
v_gene: TRBV6-5
CDR3nt: TGTGCCAGCAGTTACTCCCTAGCGGGCTCCTACGAGCAGTACTTC
CDR3aa: CASSYSLAGSYEQYF

abundance: few
len: 14
d_gene: TRBD1
j_gene: TRBJ1-1
v_gene: TRBV20-1
CDR3nt: TGCAGTGCTGGAAGAGGGGGCGCGAAAATGGGAGCTTTCTTT
CDR3aa: CSAGRGGAKMGAFF